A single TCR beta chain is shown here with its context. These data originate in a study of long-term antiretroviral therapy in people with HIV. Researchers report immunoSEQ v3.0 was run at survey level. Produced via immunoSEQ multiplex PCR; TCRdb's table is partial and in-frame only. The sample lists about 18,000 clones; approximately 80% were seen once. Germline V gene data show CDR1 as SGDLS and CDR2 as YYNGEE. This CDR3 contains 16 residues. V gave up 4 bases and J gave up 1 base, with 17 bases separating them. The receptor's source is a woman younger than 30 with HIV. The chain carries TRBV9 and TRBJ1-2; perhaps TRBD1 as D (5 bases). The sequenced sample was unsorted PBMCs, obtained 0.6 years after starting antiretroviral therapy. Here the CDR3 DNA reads TGTGCCAGCAGCTCAAAGGGCGACAGTTTTAACTATGGCTACACCTTC. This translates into CASSSKGDSFNYGYTF.